The 19 T cell receptor beta chains given below trace back to one sample, sequenced in a study of cytomegalovirus exposure and HLA in healthy donors. Here immunoSEQ multiplex PCR was the method, and the copy in TCRdb shows in-frame clones only, minus some. This sample carries tens of thousands of clones, roughly 95% of them seen once, and the ten largest clones take approximately 3.3%. Sequenced sample: PBMCs. The receptor source for this set is a young woman in good health and CMV-seropositive.

The chain joins TRBV18 to TRBJ1-5; maybe TRBD1 (5 bases). CDR3 length: 18 residues. Per the germline V gene, CDR1 is KGHSH and CDR2 is LQKENI. The germline V and J ends were trimmed by 3 bases and 2 bases, with 20 bases remaining between them. CDR3: CASSPPEGRGSRNQPQHF. The CDR3 bases are TGTGCCAGCTCACCCCCGGAAGGGAGGGGCAGTCGCAATCAGCCCCAGCATTTT.

The rearrangement links TRBV7-2 to TRBJ2-7, with TRBD2 matching over 9 bases. There are 16 residues in the CDR3. The junction had 8 bases not matched to a gene; V was cut back by 1 base and J by 4 bases. From germline, CDR1 is SGHTA and CDR2 FQGNSA. This chain's CDR3 is CASSLVPPAGGYEQYF. The CDR3 DNA reads TGTGCCAGCAGCTTAGTGCCCCCGGCGGGAGGGTACGAGCAGTACTTC.

The genes are TRBV4-1 and TRBJ2-4, with a tentative D call TRBD2 (6 bases). Trimming took off 8 bases at V and 6 bases at J, with 17 bases between the two ends. The CDR3 is 14 residues long. CDR1 is MGHRA, CDR2 YSYEKL, per germline. CDR3 amino acids: CASSSVGGRNIQYF. The CDR3 bases are TGCGCCAGCTCCAGTGTGGGGGGAAGAAACATTCAGTACTTC.

The genes are TRBV27 and TRBJ2-7, with D maybe TRBD2 (5 bases). Germline V lookup: CDR1 MNHEY, CDR2 SMNVEV (reference sequence). Trimming cost V 5 bases and J 4 bases, with 15 bases left between them. The CDR3 consists of 14 residues. CDR3 protein: CASSLRRTGYEQYF. CDR3 DNA sequence: TGTGCCAGCAGTCTAAGGCGGACGGGGTACGAGCAGTACTTC.

The rearrangement links TRBV5-1 to TRBJ1-6; D uncertain. The germline V gene encodes CDR1 SGHRS and CDR2 YFSETQ. Trimming pared 3 bases from V and 7 bases from J, leaving 11 bases between. The CDR3 consists of 14 residues. In DNA, the CDR3 is TGCGCCAGCAGCTCCGGGGTAGGGAATTCACCCCTCCACTTT. It codes for CASSSGVGNSPLHF.

This clone appeared once. The rearrangement links TRBV7-8 to TRBJ1-1, with no clear D. Trimming removed 5 bases from V and 4 bases from J, with 20 bases in between. CDR1 is SGHVS, CDR2 FQNEAQ, per germline. The CDR3 loop spans 16 amino acids. Here the CDR3 DNA reads TGTGCCAGCAGCCTACGACCGGAGATTGGAGCCACTGAAGCTTTCTTT. Protein sequence: CASSLRPEIGATEAFF.

The V call is TRBV4-2, the J call TRBJ1-2, with 9 bases identical to TRBD1. In germline, CDR1 is LGHNA, CDR2 YNFKEQ. Trimming cost V 0 bases and J 5 bases; bases outside gene matches: 1. The length of the CDR3 is 14 residues. The CDR3 loop reads CASSQEGTGYGYTF. In DNA form, the CDR3 reads TGTGCCAGCAGCCAAGAAGGGACAGGGTATGGCTACACCTTC.

The chain couples TRBV9 to TRBJ2-1; 9 nucleotides align to TRBD2. V was pared by 5 bases and J by 2 bases, with 5 bases of the junction left unmatched. Germline V lookup: CDR1 SGDLS, CDR2 YYNGEE. The CDR3 loop spans 15 amino acids. This CDR3 is CASSISGGPYNEQFF. CDR3 DNA sequence: TGTGCCAGCAGTATTAGCGGGGGTCCCTACAATGAGCAGTTCTTC.

This clone was counted only a few times. The chain uses TRBV9 and TRBJ2-1, with TRBD2 identical over 13 bases. CDR3 length: 18 amino acids. Germline lookup yields CDR1 SGDLS and CDR2 YYNGEE. J gave up 4 bases and V 0 bases, and 7 bases lay outside the gene matches. The CDR3 reads CASSVATTSGRLYNEQFF. CDR3 DNA sequence: TGTGCCAGCAGCGTAGCTACGACTAGCGGGAGGCTTTACAATGAGCAGTTCTTC.

The rearrangement links TRBV4-3 to TRBJ1-1; 8 positions agree with TRBD1. CDR3 length: 17 amino acids. With 2 bases clipped from V and 6 bases from J, the junction kept 14 bases outside the gene matches. Germline CDR1 LGHNA, CDR2 YSLEER. DNA for the CDR3: TGCGCCAGCAGCCAAAGGGGAACCGACAGGGGAAAGGCTGAAGCTTTCTTT. Translating it yields CASSQRGTDRGKAEAFF.

J is TRBJ2-7 and V is TRBV5-1; TRBD2 is a possible D gene (7 bases). Trimming removed 7 bases at V and 6 bases at J, with 20 bases between. The germline V gene encodes CDR1 SGHRS and CDR2 YFSETQ. There are 14 residues in the CDR3. CDR3 loop: CASHSLRGASEQYF. The CDR3, as DNA: TGCGCCAGCCACTCGTTACGGGGGGCGAGCGAGCAGTACTTC.

The V and J genes are TRBV5-6 and TRBJ1-5; 7 nucleotides match TRBD1. The CDR3 runs to 18 residues. Germline CDR1 is SGHDT and CDR2 is YYEEEE. Trimming took 3 bases from V and 0 from J; bases not matched to a gene: 12. The CDR3 DNA is TGTGCCAGCAGCTACAGCCGGGACAGCCTATATAGCAATCAGCCCCAGCATTTT. As protein: CASSYSRDSLYSNQPQHF.

This chain connects TRBV6-5 to TRBJ1-3, with a weak D call TRBD1 (6 bases). This CDR3 spans 15 amino acids. V lost 7 bases and J 3 bases, leaving 16 bases between the germline ends. Germline V gene sequence: CDR1 MNHEY, CDR2 SVGAGI. The CDR3 DNA reads as TGTGCCAGCACCACTGGGGGCACGTATGGAAACACCATATATTTT. As protein: CASTTGGTYGNTIYF.

The V and J genes are TRBV2 and TRBJ2-1, with D possibly being TRBD1 (8 bases). This CDR3 comprises 14 residues. Trimming cost V 8 bases and J 6 bases, with 17 bases left between them. From germline, CDR1 is SNHLY and CDR2 FYNNEI. The CDR3: CASQGASGFNEQFF. The CDR3 DNA reads TGTGCCAGCCAGGGGGCTAGCGGATTCAATGAGCAGTTCTTC.

This clone was recorded only once. This chain uses TRBV5-1 with TRBJ1-5; no definite D call. Germline V gene sequence: CDR1 SGHRS, CDR2 YFSETQ. V shed 3 bases and J shed 0 bases, with 22 bases lying between them. The CDR3 extends over 19 amino acids. CDR3 bases: TGCGCCAGCAGCTCCCGACCCGGCGGGTCGAGCAATAGCAATCAGCCCCAGCATTTT. Translation gives CASSSRPGGSSNSNQPQHF.

The CDR3 DNA is TGTGCCAGCTCCCGGACAGGGGCTAATGAAAAACTGTTTTTT. Encoded protein: CASSRTGANEKLFF. The chain couples TRBV18 to TRBJ1-4; 9 bases line up with TRBD1. Germline assignment: CDR1 KGHSH and CDR2 LQKENI. The CDR3 totals 14 residues. V lost 6 bases, J lost 3 bases, and 2 bases stayed unmatched.

The chain uses TRBV27 and TRBJ1-2; 8 bases map to TRBD1. Germline trimming cut 5 bases from V and 7 bases from J; bases unmatched to any gene: 9. From germline, CDR1 is MNHEY and CDR2 SMNVEV (reference sequence). The CDR3 totals 14 residues. CDR3 sequence reads: CASSPVQGVGGYTF. Written as DNA, the CDR3 is TGTGCCAGCAGTCCAGTACAGGGGGTGGGTGGCTACACCTTC.

The chain couples TRBV9 to TRBJ2-1; 7 nucleotides agree with TRBD2. The CDR3 is 14 residues long. With V trimmed by 2 bases and J by 6 bases, 5 bases remained unmatched. Germline loops: CDR1 SGDLS, CDR2 YYNGEE. Written as DNA, the CDR3 is TGTGCCAGCAGCGTCGACGGGAGGACCAATGAGCAGTTCTTC. Its protein is CASSVDGRTNEQFF. Full variable domain (rest looked up from reference TRBV9 and TRBJ2-1): DSGVTQTPKHLITATGQRVTLRCSPRSGDLSVYWYQQSLDQGLQFLIQYYNGEERAKGNILERFSAQQFPDLHSELNLSSLELGDSALYFCASSVDGRTNEQFFGPGTRLTVL.

The V and J genes are TRBV5-1 and TRBJ1-5; 9 nucleotides agree with TRBD1. V lost 7 bases and J lost 4; bases outside the gene matches: 6. The V gene's germline CDR1 is SGHRS and CDR2 YFSETQ. There are 14 residues in the CDR3. The CDR3 sequence: CASRPDRGNQPQHF. CDR3 nucleotides: TGCGCCAGCCGCCCCGACAGGGGGAATCAGCCCCAGCATTTT.